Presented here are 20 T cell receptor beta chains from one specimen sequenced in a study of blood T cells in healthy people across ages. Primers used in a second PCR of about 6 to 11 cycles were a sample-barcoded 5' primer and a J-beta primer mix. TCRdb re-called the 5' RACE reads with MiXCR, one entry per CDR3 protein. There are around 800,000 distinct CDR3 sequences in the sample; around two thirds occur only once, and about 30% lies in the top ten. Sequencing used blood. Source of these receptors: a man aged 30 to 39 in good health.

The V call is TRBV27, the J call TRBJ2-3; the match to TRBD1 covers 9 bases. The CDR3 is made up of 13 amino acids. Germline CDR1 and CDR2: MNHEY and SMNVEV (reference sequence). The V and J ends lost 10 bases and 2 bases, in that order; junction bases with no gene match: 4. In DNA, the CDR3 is TGTGCCACGGGACAGGGATCCACAGATACGCAGTATTTT. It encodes CATGQGSTDTQYF.

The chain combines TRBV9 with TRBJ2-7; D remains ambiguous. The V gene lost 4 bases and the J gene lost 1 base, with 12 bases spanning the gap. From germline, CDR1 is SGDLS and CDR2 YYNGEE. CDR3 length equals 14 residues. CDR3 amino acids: CASSFEDRSYEQYF. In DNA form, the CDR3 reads TGTGCCAGCAGCTTCGAGGACCGATCCTACGAGCAGTACTTC.

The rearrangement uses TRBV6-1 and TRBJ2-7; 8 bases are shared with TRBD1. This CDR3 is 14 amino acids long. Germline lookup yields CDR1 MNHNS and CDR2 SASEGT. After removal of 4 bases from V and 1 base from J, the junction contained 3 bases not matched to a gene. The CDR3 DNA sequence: TGTGCCAGCAGTGGGGACAGGTTTTCCTACGAGCAGTACTTC. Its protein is CASSGDRFSYEQYF.

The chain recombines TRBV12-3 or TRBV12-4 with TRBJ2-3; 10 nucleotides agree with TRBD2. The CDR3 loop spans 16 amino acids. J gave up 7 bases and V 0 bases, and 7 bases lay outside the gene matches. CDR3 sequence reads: CASSLAGRAGGNTQYF. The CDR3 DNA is TGTGCCAGCAGTTTAGCCGGGCGAGCGGGGGGGAATACGCAGTATTTT.

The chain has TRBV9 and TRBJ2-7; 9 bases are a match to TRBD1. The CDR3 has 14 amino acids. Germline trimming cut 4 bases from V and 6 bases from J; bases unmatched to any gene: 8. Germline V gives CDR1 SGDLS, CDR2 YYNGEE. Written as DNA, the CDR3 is TGTGCCAGCAGCCCCCAGGGACAGGGCGGCGAGCAGTACTTC. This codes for CASSPQGQGGEQYF.

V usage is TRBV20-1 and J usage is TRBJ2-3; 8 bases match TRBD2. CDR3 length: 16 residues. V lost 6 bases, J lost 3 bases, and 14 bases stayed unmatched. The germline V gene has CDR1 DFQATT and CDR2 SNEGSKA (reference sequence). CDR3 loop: CSAGTSGGAMTDTQYF. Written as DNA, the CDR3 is TGCAGTGCGGGGACTAGTGGGGGTGCTATGACAGATACGCAGTATTTT.

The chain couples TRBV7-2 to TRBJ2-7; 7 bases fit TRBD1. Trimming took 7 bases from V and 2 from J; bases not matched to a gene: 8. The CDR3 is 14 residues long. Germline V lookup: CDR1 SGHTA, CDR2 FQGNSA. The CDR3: CASNSTGVTYEQYF. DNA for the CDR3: TGTGCCAGCAACTCTACAGGGGTCACCTACGAGCAGTACTTC.

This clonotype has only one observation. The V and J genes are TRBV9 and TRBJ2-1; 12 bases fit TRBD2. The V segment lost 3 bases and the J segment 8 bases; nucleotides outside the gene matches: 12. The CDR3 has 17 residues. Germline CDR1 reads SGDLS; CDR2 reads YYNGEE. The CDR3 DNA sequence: TGTGCCAGCAGCGGGGGACTAGCGGGTAATACAATCGATGAGCAGTTCTTC. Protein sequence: CASSGGLAGNTIDEQFF.

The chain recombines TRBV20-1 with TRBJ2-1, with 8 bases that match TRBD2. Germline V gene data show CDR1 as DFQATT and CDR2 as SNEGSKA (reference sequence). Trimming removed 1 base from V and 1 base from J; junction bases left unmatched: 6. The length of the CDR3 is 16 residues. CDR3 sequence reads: CSARVAGGLSYNEQFF. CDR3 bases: TGCAGTGCTAGAGTCGCGGGGGGTCTTTCCTACAATGAGCAGTTCTTC.

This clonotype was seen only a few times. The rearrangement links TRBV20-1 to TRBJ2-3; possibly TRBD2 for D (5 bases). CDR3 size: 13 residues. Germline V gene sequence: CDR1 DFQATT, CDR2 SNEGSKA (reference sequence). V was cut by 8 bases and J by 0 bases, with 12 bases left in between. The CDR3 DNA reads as TGCAGTCGGGGAAAATCTAGCACAGATACGCAGTATTTT. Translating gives CSRGKSSTDTQYF.

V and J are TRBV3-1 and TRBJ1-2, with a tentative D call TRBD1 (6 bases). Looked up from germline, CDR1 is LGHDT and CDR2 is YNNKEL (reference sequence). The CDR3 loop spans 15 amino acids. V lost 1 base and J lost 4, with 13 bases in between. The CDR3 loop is CASSQGPGQGYGYTF. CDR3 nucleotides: TGTGCCAGCAGCCAAGGGCCGGGACAAGGCTATGGCTACACCTTC.

This chain's CDR3 is CASSYGQGREQYF. CDR3 sequence (DNA): TGTGCCAGCAGCTATGGACAGGGGCGCGAGCAGTACTTC. This chain joins TRBV7-2 and TRBJ2-5; 9 nucleotides align to TRBD1. TRBJ2-7 matches the DNA end more closely, so the J call is doubtful. The CDR3 has 13 amino acids. Germline CDR1 and CDR2: SGHTA and FQGNSA.

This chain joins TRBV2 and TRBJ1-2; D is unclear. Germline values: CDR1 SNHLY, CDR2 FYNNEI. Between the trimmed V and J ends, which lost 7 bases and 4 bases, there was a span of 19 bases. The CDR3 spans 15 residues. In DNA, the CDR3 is TGTGCCAGCAACCCAGGTAGTTCAACCATCTATGGCTACACCTTC. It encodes CASNPGSSTIYGYTF.

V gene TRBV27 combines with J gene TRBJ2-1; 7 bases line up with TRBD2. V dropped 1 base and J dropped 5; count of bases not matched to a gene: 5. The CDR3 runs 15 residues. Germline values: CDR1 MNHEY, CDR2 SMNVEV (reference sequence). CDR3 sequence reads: CASSLFGTINNEQFF. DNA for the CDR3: TGTGCCAGCAGTTTATTCGGGACTATTAACAATGAGCAGTTCTTC.

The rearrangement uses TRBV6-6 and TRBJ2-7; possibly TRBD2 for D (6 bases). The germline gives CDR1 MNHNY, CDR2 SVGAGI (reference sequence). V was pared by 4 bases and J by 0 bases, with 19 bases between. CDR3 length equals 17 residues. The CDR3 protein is CASSFSPVDGSSYEQYF. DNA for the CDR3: TGTGCCAGCAGTTTTTCCCCAGTAGACGGGAGCTCCTACGAGCAGTACTTC.

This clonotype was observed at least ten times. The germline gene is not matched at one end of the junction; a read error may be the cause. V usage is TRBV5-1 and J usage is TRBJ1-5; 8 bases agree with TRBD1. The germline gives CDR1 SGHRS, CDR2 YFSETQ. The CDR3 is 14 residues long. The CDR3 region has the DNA TGTGCCAGCAGCTTAGGACAGGGAGATCAGCCCCAGCATTTT. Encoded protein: CASSLGQGDQPQHF. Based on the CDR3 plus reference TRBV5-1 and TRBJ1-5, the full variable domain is KAGVTQTPRYLIKTRGQQVTLSCSPISGHRSVSWYQQTPGQGLQFLFEYFSETQRNKGNFPGRFSGRQFSNSRSEMNVSTLELGDSALYLCASSLGQGDQPQHFGDGTRLSIL.

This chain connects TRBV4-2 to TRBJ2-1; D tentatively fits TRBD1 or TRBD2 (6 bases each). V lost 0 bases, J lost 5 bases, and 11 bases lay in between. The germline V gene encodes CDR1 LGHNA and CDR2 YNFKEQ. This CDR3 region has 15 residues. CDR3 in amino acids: CASSQDGGLNNEQFF. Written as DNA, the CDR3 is TGTGCCAGCAGCCAAGACGGGGGCCTCAACAATGAGCAGTTCTTC.

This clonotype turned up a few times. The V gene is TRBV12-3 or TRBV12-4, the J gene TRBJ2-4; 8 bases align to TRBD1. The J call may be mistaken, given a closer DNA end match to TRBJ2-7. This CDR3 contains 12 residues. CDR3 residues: CASRLTGDEQYF. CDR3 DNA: TGTGCCAGCAGGTTGACAGGGGACGAGCAGTACTTC.

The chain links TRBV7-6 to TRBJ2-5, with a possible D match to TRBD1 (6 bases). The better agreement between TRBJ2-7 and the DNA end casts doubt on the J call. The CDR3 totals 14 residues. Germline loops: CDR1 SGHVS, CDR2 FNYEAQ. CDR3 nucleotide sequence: TGTGCCAGCAGCTCTGGGACACTCACCTACGAGCAGTACTTC. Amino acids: CASSSGTLTYEQYF.

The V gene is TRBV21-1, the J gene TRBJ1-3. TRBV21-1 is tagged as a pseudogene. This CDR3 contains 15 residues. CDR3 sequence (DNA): TGTGCCAGCAGCAAAGAGGCGAGAAGCAGAAACACCATATATTTT. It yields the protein CASSKEARSRNTIYF.